The subject of this entry is one TCR beta chain. Antigen unknown. The CDR3 length is 14 residues. From germline, CDR1 is SNHLY and CDR2 FYNNEI. The V gene end was trimmed by 8 bases and the J gene end by 1 base; junction bases not matched to a gene: 6. These data belong to a study of PD-1 blockade in classical Hodgkin lymphoma. Time point reported: cycle 4 day 1 (C4D1), after six to seven weeks of nivolumab. The patients all showed relapse after autologous stem cell transplantation, while their brentuximab vedotin exposure varied. Study-wide results and limits: Whoever responded completely had baseline diversity much like that seen in newly diagnosed patients. Reports described newly diagnosed patients as having lower baseline TCR diversity than healthy donors. Exclusion applied to patients who initiated nivolumab less than 1 year following ASCT. Although disease activity or prior therapy may be involved, causes of the repertoire differences remain undefined.

Some clones are missing from TCRdb's copy, which holds only in-frame ones; the method was immunoSEQ multiplex PCR. This table has about 39,000 clones, more than 60% appearing once. V is TRBV2 and J is TRBJ2-7; 9 bases line up with TRBD1. Here the sequenced sample was peripheral blood mononuclear cells (PBMCs), taken before the fourth cycle of nivolumab. The sequence was obtained from a human donor with classical Hodgkin lymphoma. The CDR3 is CASGGQGRSYEQYF. The CDR3 DNA reads TGTGCCAGCGGGGGACAGGGTCGGTCCTACGAGCAGTACTTC. Looking up the rest from reference TRBV2 and TRBJ2-7 gives the full variable domain: EPEVTQTPSHQVTQMGQEVILRCVPISNHLYFYWYRQILGQKVEFLVSFYNNEISEKSEIFDDQFSVERPDGSNFTLKIRSTKLEDSAMYFCASGGQGRSYEQYFGPGTRLTVT.